What follows is one T cell receptor beta chain and its context. In the authors' workflow: Using reference gene primer amplification, nucleated cell counts were estimated. Libraries were prepared by immunoSEQ multiplex PCR; TCRdb keeps only in-frame clonotypes and omits some of them. Clone size and V and J calls were adopted from that table, with D and trimming inferred from the DNA. The profile shows under 200,000 clones, 65% to 85% of them singletons. The CDR3 sequence is 14 residues long. J was trimmed by 3 bases and V by 10 bases; bases with no gene match: 9. Germline V gene lookup returns CDR1 LNHDA and CDR2 SQIVND (reference sequence). The data originate from a study of blood T cell repertoires in COVID-19. The wider study: Samples representing acute and convalescent COVID-19 were sourced from the United States, Italy and Spain. The cDNA or gDNA used as material had been derived from T cells, B-cell-depleted T cells, or PBMCs.

The sample was peripheral blood. The chain uses TRBV19 and TRBJ1-3; TRBD1 agrees at 7 bases. This TCR derives from a man between 65 and 85 years old with active or convalescent COVID-19. CDR3 protein: CATCSTGFGNTIYF. The DNA of the CDR3 is TGTGCCACCTGTTCGACAGGGTTTGGAAACACCATATATTTT.